What follows are 9 T cell receptor beta chains derived from one specimen sequenced in a study of regulatory T cells in long-lasting Graves disease. According to the study, TCR beta libraries were built with iRepertoire HTBI primers and CDR3-region Arm-PCR. TCRdb independently ran MiXCR on the multiplex PCR reads; one entry per CDR3 protein. Among about half a million distinct CDR3 sequences, under 25% were seen once, and the ten largest hold around 13%. Time point of the sample: persistent/refractory GD, antithyroid drugs over 5 years with positive TRAb. PBMC RNA was the source of the TCR library. Sequencing was performed on peripheral blood mononuclear cells (PBMCs), taken when the disease was refractory, from a patient treated with antithyroid drugs. Receptors originate from a female donor with Graves disease.

The chain is built from TRBV27 and TRBJ2-2; D unresolved. The CDR3 is 16 amino acids. Trimming removed 2 bases from V and 3 bases from J, with 13 bases in between. CDR1 is MNHEY, CDR2 SMNVEV, per germline (reference sequence). The CDR3 loop reads CASSLDGALDTGELFF. Written as DNA, the CDR3 is TGTGCCAGCAGTTTAGATGGAGCATTGGACACCGGGGAGCTGTTTTTT.

This clonotype has a single count. This may be a read error: a much more frequent sequence differs by one nucleotide. The conserved phenylalanine or tryptophan normally closing the CDR3 is absent here, so this likely arose from a read error. The rearrangement joins TRBV12-3 or TRBV12-4 to TRBJ2-6; no definite D call. V lost 4 bases and J 2 bases, leaving 6 bases between the germline ends. The CDR3 is 14 amino acids. The CDR3 region is CASSYTTGANVLTS. The CDR3 DNA is TGTGCCAGCAGTTACACAACTGGGGCCAACGTCCTGACTTCC.

Many counts were recorded for this clonotype. The chain links TRBV9 to TRBJ1-4; no clear D. The V gene's germline CDR1 is SGDLS and CDR2 YYNGEE. Trimming left V 5 bases short and J 5 bases short, with 10 bases between. The CDR3 consists of 13 residues. In DNA, the CDR3 is TGTGCCAGCAGTATTCAAGGAAATGAAAAACTGTTTTTT. Translated: CASSIQGNEKLFF.

The chain carries TRBV30 and TRBJ2-7; possibly TRBD1 or TRBD2 for D (5 bases each). CDR1 and CDR2 (germline): GTSNPN, SVGIG (reference sequence). V was pared by 8 bases and J by 3 bases, with 17 bases between. The CDR3 extends over 13 amino acids. The CDR3 sequence is CALEGPTGYEQYF. CDR3 DNA: TGTGCCCTTGAGGGACCGACCGGCTACGAGCAGTACTTC.

This chain links TRBV12-3 or TRBV12-4 with TRBJ1-6; 11 bases line up with TRBD1. The CDR3 is 15 amino acids. V gave up 6 bases and J gave up 11 bases; unmatched junction bases: 9. Written as DNA, the CDR3 is TGTGCCAGCAGCCAGCCGGGACAGGGGGTTCCACCCCTCCACTTT. Translated: CASSQPGQGVPPLHF.

The V and J genes are TRBV7-2 and TRBJ2-3; 7 bases are a match to TRBD1. Germline V CDR1 and CDR2: SGHTA, FQGNSA. This CDR3 is 16 amino acids long. V gave up 5 bases and J gave up 5 bases; unmatched junction bases: 13. The CDR3 nucleotides are TGTGCCAGCAGCCGCCGGGACAGCGTCGGGGAAGATACGCAGTATTTT. Amino acid sequence: CASSRRDSVGEDTQYF.

There are many counts of this clonotype. The rearrangement joins TRBV10-3 to TRBJ1-5; maybe TRBD1 (6 bases). The CDR3 runs 13 residues. The germline V and J ends were trimmed by 3 bases and 7 bases, with 10 bases remaining between them. Germline-derived CDR1 and CDR2 are ENHRY and SYGVKD. The CDR3 reads CAISEAGEQPQHF. DNA of the CDR3: TGTGCCATCAGTGAAGCAGGGGAACAGCCCCAGCATTTT.

This clonotype was detected a few times. CDR3 coding DNA: TGCAGTGCTAGTCGGCTCGGAAAAAACATTCAGTACTTC. Protein product: CSASRLGKNIQYF. The chain uses TRBV20-1 and TRBJ2-4; no firm D call. The CDR3 sequence is 13 residues long. V was clipped by 3 bases and J by 4 bases, with 10 bases between them. Germline CDR1 reads DFQATT; CDR2 reads SNEGSKA (reference sequence).

A few counts support this clonotype. V and J are TRBV19 and TRBJ2-2; no firm D call. V lost 3 bases and J lost 3, with 14 bases in between. In germline, CDR1 is LNHDA, CDR2 SQIVND (reference sequence). This CDR3 spans 16 amino acids. CDR3 DNA: TGTGCCAGTAGTATTAGGACGGGCATCGACACCGGGGAGCTGTTTTTT. Translating it yields CASSIRTGIDTGELFF. The complete variable domain, with remaining parts taken from reference TRBV19 and TRBJ2-2, reads DGGITQSPKYLFRKEGQNVTLSCEQNLNHDAMYWYRQDPGQGLRLIYYSQIVNDFQKGDIAEGYSVSREKKESFPLTVTSAQKNPTAFYLCASSIRTGIDTGELFFGEGSRLTVL.